These 16 T cell receptor beta chains originate from one sample sequenced in a study of identical twins. TCRdb re-called the 5' RACE reads with MiXCR, one entry per CDR3 protein. The sample gives over 550,000 distinct CDR3 sequences, about 7.1% of which show up once; 1.5% to 2% is in the top ten. The same sample was also studied in work on yellow fever vaccine responses in identical twins.

Sequencing used PBMCs. The receptor source for this set is a woman in her late teens or twenties in good health.

The chain combines TRBV6-4 with TRBJ1-1; D unresolved. Germline CDR1 is MRHNA and CDR2 is SNTAGT. The CDR3 is made up of 15 amino acids. Trimming took off 0 bases at V and 5 bases at J, with 13 bases between the two ends. The DNA of the CDR3 is TGTGCCAGCAGTGACTCGATGTACGGGATAACTGAAGCTTTCTTT. Residues: CASSDSMYGITEAFF.

About this clonotype: A much larger clone sits a single nucleotide away, making a read error possible. The chain couples TRBV28 to TRBJ2-2; 10 positions match TRBD1. The CDR3 is made up of 15 amino acids. V trimming: 7 bases; J trimming: 7 bases; junction bases outside the gene matches: 9. Per germline, CDR1 MDHEN and CDR2 SYDVKM. The CDR3 DNA reads as TGTGCCAGCATAACGGGACAGGGGTACATCGGGGAGCTGTTTTTT. The encoded protein is CASITGQGYIGELFF.

This clonotype was detected a few times. This chain uses TRBV20-1 with TRBJ1-2, with D maybe TRBD1 (6 bases). The CDR3 covers 12 residues. V shed 5 bases and J shed 6 bases, with 13 bases lying between them. Germline V gene lookup returns CDR1 DFQATT and CDR2 SNEGSKA (reference sequence). Here the CDR3 reads CSASPGAHGYTF. The CDR3 DNA follows: TGCAGTGCTTCACCGGGGGCTCATGGCTACACCTTC.

In this sample, this clonotype turned up many times. This rearrangement joins TRBV5-1 to TRBJ2-5; D is unclear. Germline V gene sequence: CDR1 SGHRS, CDR2 YFSETQ. V lost 7 bases and J lost 5, with 9 bases in between. The CDR3 runs 11 residues. CDR3 amino acids: CASAFLETQYF. Here the CDR3 DNA reads TGCGCCAGCGCGTTTTTGGAGACCCAGTACTTC. The full variable domain, in which reference TRBV5-1 and TRBJ2-5 provide the parts outside the CDR3, is KAGVTQTPRYLIKTRGQQVTLSCSPISGHRSVSWYQQTPGQGLQFLFEYFSETQRNKGNFPGRFSGRQFSNSRSEMNVSTLELGDSALYLCASAFLETQYFGPGTRLLVL.

There are many counts of this clonotype. The chain has TRBV12-3 or TRBV12-4 and TRBJ1-5; D gene ambiguous. The CDR3 is 12 amino acids. The V end lost 3 bases, the J end lost 4 bases, and 4 bases lay between the germline ends. This CDR3 is CASSFRNQPQHF. The CDR3 nucleotides read TGTGCCAGCAGTTTTCGGAATCAGCCCCAGCATTTT.

This clonotype was recorded a few times. This chain uses TRBV12-3 or TRBV12-4 with TRBJ1-3, with 10 bases matching TRBD1. There are 15 residues in the CDR3. After removal of 3 bases from V and 12 bases from J, the junction contained 11 bases not matched to a gene. The CDR3 region is CASSFSGTGETGIYF. CDR3 in DNA: TGTGCCAGCAGTTTCTCCGGGACAGGGGAAACAGGCATATATTTT.

This clonotype turned up a few times. V gene TRBV6-5 combines with J gene TRBJ2-1; 7 positions agree with TRBD2. Unmatched junction bases numbered 7, after V lost 2 bases and J lost 12 bases. The CDR3 is 13 amino acids. In germline, CDR1 is MNHEY, CDR2 SVGAGI. The CDR3 region is CASSYQDLAAQFF. DNA of the CDR3: TGTGCCAGCAGTTACCAAGATCTAGCGGCGCAGTTCTTC.

V and J are TRBV2 and TRBJ2-1, with TRBD2 matching over 15 bases. V lost 3 bases, J lost 14 bases, and 5 bases stayed unmatched. Germline values: CDR1 SNHLY, CDR2 FYNNEI. The CDR3 is 14 amino acids. The CDR3 DNA is TGTGCCAGCAGTGATGGACTAGCGGGAGGGCCGGAGTTCTTC. As protein: CASSDGLAGGPEFF.

This clonotype was picked up many times. J is TRBJ2-5 and V is TRBV11-2; D is unresolved. CDR3 length: 13 residues. V was cut by 1 base and J by 5 bases, with 8 bases left in between. Germline values: CDR1 SGHAT, CDR2 FQNNGV. CDR3 DNA: TGTGCCAGCAGCTTAGTACTACAGGAGACCCAGTACTTC. Translated: CASSLVLQETQYF.

Note on this clonotype: A much larger clone is a single base away; this may be a read error. Here the CDR3 reads CATSIGGSYNEQSF. CDR3 nucleotides: TGTGCCACCAGTATTGGCGGGTCTTACAATGAGCAGTCCTTC. The chain links TRBV24-1 to TRBJ2-1; weak D call: TRBD2 (5 bases). This CDR3 contains 14 residues. Germline V CDR1 and CDR2: KGHDR, SFDVKD.

CDR3 amino acids: CASSVRRGGTQYF. Written as DNA, the CDR3 is TGTGCCAGCAGCGTCCGTCGGGGGGGGACCCAGTACTTC. The rearrangement links TRBV9 to TRBJ2-5, with TRBD2 matching over 8 bases. This CDR3 comprises 13 residues. J gave up 7 bases and V 2 bases, and 4 bases lay outside the gene matches. CDR1 is SGDLS and CDR2 is YYNGEE in the germline V gene.

This clonotype has at least ten counts. The chain couples TRBV20-1 to TRBJ1-1; possible D gene TRBD1, 6 bases. Germline V gene sequence: CDR1 DFQATT, CDR2 SNEGSKA (reference sequence). V lost 5 bases and J 3 bases, leaving 16 bases between the germline ends. This CDR3 has 14 residues. The CDR3 spells CSASKRGWDTEAFF. The CDR3 bases are TGCAGTGCTTCTAAAAGGGGGTGGGACACTGAAGCTTTCTTT.

This clonotype was observed many times. The chain joins TRBV20-1 to TRBJ2-1; TRBD2 agrees at 13 bases. CDR1 and CDR2 from the germline V gene are DFQATT and SNEGSKA (reference sequence). This CDR3 region has 15 residues. J was trimmed by 3 bases and V by 6 bases; bases with no gene match: 5. The CDR3 sequence is CSATGTSGVYNEQFF. For the CDR3, the DNA is TGCAGTGCCACCGGGACTAGCGGGGTCTACAATGAGCAGTTCTTC.

This clonotype was detected ten times or more. V and J are TRBV7-6 and TRBJ1-1, with unresolved D. The ends were cut back, 7 bases at V and 6 bases at J, with 18 bases in the middle. The CDR3 covers 14 residues. Per germline, CDR1 SGHVS and CDR2 FNYEAQ. The CDR3 is CASNNVLSQSEAFF. In DNA, the CDR3 is TGTGCCAGCAACAATGTCCTGTCGCAATCTGAAGCTTTCTTT.

This clonotype occurred many times. The chain uses TRBV27 and TRBJ2-3, with 8 positions matching TRBD2. The length of the CDR3 is 16 residues. V shed 3 bases and J 0 bases; nucleotides not matched to a gene: 5. The V gene's germline CDR1 is MNHEY and CDR2 SMNVEV (reference sequence). The CDR3: CASSFLGGGSTDTQYF. The DNA of the CDR3 is TGTGCCAGCAGTTTTTTGGGCGGGGGGAGCACAGATACGCAGTATTTT.

This clonotype occurred a few times. This chain uses TRBV11-2 with TRBJ1-2; D might be TRBD1 (5 bases). V lost 5 bases, J lost 4 bases, and 14 bases lay in between. CDR1 and CDR2 from the germline V gene are SGHAT and FQNNGV. The length of the CDR3 is 14 residues. This CDR3 reads CASSTTGTSYGYTF. The CDR3 DNA follows: TGTGCCAGCAGCACTACCGGGACCTCCTATGGCTACACCTTC.